The 7 T cell receptor beta chains in this list originate from one sample, sequenced in a study of T cell changes during pregnancy in multiple sclerosis. Produced via immunoSEQ multiplex PCR; TCRdb's table is partial and in-frame only. The sample gives approximately 40,000 clones, around nine tenths of which show up once; under 0.75% is in the top ten. The sequencing here drew on CD4+ T cells from peripheral blood mononuclear cells, taken before pregnancy. The source is a female donor with multiple sclerosis, enrolled in a pregnancy study.

This chain joins TRBV7-9 and TRBJ2-7, with 11 bases lining up with TRBD2. The length of the CDR3 is 15 residues. The ends lost 2 bases at V and 6 bases at J; junction bases unmatched: 6. Looked up from germline, CDR1 is SEHNR and CDR2 is FQNEAQ (reference sequence). The CDR3 coding sequence is TGTGCCAGCAGCTTATTAGCGGGAGGGCCAGGCGAGCAGTACTTC. It codes for CASSLLAGGPGEQYF.

The V and J genes are TRBV5-4 and TRBJ2-2, with TRBD2 matching over 12 bases. Unmatched junction bases numbered 1, after V lost 4 bases and J lost 3 bases. The CDR3 contains 15 residues. Germline V CDR1 and CDR2: SGHNT, YYREEE (reference sequence). The CDR3 region has the DNA TGTGCCAGCAGCCCTAGCGGGGGGGACACCGGGGAGCTGTTTTTT. Amino acids: CASSPSGGDTGELFF.

This clone has more than one count but fewer than ten. The DNA for the CDR3 is TGTGCCAGCAGCTTAGGTCTTTCGAAAAACATTCAGTACTTC. Residues: CASSLGLSKNIQYF. The chain employs TRBV7-9 and TRBJ2-4; D is unresolved. The germline V gene encodes CDR1 SEHNR and CDR2 FQNEAQ (reference sequence). The CDR3 runs 14 residues. V lost 1 base and J 4 bases, leaving 8 bases between the germline ends.

The chain recombines TRBV5-4 with TRBJ2-1; 13 nucleotides match TRBD2. The CDR3 consists of 18 residues. Germline-derived CDR1 and CDR2 are SGHNT and YYREEE (reference sequence). The V segment lost 3 bases and the J segment 7 bases; nucleotides outside the gene matches: 13. CDR3 protein: CASSSGLAGVGARNEQFF. DNA for the CDR3: TGTGCCAGCAGCTCAGGACTAGCGGGAGTTGGGGCTAGGAATGAGCAGTTCTTC.

The chain joins TRBV5-8 to TRBJ2-1, with D tentatively TRBD2 (5 bases). Germline values: CDR1 SGHTS, CDR2 YDEGEE. There are 13 residues in the CDR3. Between the trimmed V and J ends, which lost 0 bases and 9 bases, there was a span of 10 bases. For the CDR3, the DNA is TGTGCCAGCAGCTTGGGCTTGGAGGTTGAGCAGTTCTTC. This translates into CASSLGLEVEQFF.

This chain connects TRBV9 to TRBJ2-1, with 8 bases matching TRBD2. Looked up from germline, CDR1 is SGDLS and CDR2 is YYNGEE. The V segment lost 4 bases and the J segment 0 bases; nucleotides outside the gene matches: 9. The CDR3 contains 17 residues. The CDR3 loop is CASSSAGSGSSYNEQFF. The CDR3 coding sequence is TGTGCCAGCAGCTCCGCCGGGAGCGGGAGCTCCTACAATGAGCAGTTCTTC. The complete variable domain, with remaining parts taken from reference TRBV9 and TRBJ2-1, reads DSGVTQTPKHLITATGQRVTLRCSPRSGDLSVYWYQQSLDQGLQFLIQYYNGEERAKGNILERFSAQQFPDLHSELNLSSLELGDSALYFCASSSAGSGSSYNEQFFGPGTRLTVL.

The J gene is TRBJ1-4, the V gene TRBV7-8; maybe TRBD1 (6 bases). The CDR3 extends over 12 amino acids. Germline-derived CDR1 and CDR2 are SGHVS and FQNEAQ. The CDR3 protein is CDRNRVVEKLFF. CDR3 coding DNA: TGTGATCGGAACAGGGTAGTTGAAAAACTGTTTTTT.